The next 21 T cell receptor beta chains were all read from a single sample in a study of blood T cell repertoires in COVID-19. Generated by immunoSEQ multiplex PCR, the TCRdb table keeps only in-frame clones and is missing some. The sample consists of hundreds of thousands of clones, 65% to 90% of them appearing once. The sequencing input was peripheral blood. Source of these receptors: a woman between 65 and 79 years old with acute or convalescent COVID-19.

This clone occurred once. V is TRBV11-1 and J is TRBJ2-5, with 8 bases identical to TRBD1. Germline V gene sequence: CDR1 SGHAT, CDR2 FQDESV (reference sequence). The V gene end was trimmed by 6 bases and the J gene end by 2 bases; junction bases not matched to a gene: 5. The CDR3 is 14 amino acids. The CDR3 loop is CASRQRDRQETQYF. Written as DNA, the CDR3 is TGTGCCAGCAGACAACGGGACAGGCAAGAGACCCAGTACTTC.

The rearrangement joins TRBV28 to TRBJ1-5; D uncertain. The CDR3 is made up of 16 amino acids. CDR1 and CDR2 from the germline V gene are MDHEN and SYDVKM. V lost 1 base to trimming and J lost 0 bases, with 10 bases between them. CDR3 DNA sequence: TGTGCCAGCAGTTTATTCCCGGGGATTAGCAATCAGCCCCAGCATTTT. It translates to CASSLFPGISNQPQHF.

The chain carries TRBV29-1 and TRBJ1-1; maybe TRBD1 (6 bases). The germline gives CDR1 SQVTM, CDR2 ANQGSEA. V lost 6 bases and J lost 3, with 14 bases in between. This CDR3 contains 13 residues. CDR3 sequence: CSVRGADYTEAFF. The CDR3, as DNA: TGCAGCGTCCGGGGGGCGGATTACACTGAAGCTTTCTTT. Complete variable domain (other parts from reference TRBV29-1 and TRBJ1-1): SAVISQKPSRDICQRGTSLTIQCQVDSQVTMMFWYRQQPGQSLTLIATANQGSEATYESGFVIDKFPISRPNLTFSTLTVSNMSPEDSSIYLCSVRGADYTEAFFGQGTRLTVV.

CDR3 loop: CASKEAATNEKLFF. DNA for the CDR3: TGTGCCAGTAAGGAGGCTGCAACTAATGAAAAACTGTTTTTT. This chain joins TRBV19 and TRBJ1-4; the D is unclear. Germline assignment: CDR1 LNHDA and CDR2 SQIVND (reference sequence). The CDR3 is made up of 14 amino acids. Trimming cost V 7 bases and J 0 bases, with 9 bases left between them. Variable domain in full (rest from reference TRBV19 and TRBJ1-4): DGGITQSPKYLFRKEGQNVTLSCEQNLNHDAMYWYRQDPGQGLRLIYYSQIVNDFQKGDIAEGYSVSREKKESFPLTVTSAQKNPTAFYLCASKEAATNEKLFFGSGTQLSVL.

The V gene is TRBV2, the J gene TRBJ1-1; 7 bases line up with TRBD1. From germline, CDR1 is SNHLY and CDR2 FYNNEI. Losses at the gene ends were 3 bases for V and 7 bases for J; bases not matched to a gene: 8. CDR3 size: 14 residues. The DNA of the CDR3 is TGTGCCAGCAGTGACCCGGGACAGCCATTTGAAGCTTTCTTT. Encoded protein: CASSDPGQPFEAFF.

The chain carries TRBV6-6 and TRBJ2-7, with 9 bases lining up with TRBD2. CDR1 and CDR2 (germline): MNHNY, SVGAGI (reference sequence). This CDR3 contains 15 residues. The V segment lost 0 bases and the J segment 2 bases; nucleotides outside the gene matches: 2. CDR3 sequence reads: CASSYSSGGPYEQYF. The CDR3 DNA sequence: TGTGCCAGCAGTTACTCTAGCGGGGGCCCCTACGAGCAGTACTTC.

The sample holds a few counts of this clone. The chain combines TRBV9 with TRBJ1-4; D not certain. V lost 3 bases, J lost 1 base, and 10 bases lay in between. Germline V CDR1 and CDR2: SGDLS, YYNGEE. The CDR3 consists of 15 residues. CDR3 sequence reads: CASSATSGTNEKLFF. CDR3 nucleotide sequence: TGTGCCAGCAGCGCAACGTCGGGAACTAATGAAAAACTGTTTTTT.

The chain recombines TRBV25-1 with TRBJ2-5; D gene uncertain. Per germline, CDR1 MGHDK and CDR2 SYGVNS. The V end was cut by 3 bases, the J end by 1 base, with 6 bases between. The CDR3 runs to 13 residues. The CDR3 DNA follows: TGTGCCAGCAGTGACGGAGTCCAAGAGACCCAGTACTTC. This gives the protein CASSDGVQETQYF.

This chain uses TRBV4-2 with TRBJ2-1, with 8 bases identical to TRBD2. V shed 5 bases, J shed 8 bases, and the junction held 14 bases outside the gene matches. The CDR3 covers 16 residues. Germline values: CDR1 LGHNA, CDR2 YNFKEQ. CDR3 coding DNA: TGTGCCAGCAGCAATGCCGGCTGGACTAGCATCGATGAGCAGTTCTTC. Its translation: CASSNAGWTSIDEQFF.

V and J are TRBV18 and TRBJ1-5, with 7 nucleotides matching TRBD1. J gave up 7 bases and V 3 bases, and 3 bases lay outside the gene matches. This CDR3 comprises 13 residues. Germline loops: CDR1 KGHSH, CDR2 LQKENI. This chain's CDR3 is CASSPGTDQPQHF. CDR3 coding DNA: TGTGCCAGCTCACCGGGGACAGACCAGCCCCAGCATTTT.

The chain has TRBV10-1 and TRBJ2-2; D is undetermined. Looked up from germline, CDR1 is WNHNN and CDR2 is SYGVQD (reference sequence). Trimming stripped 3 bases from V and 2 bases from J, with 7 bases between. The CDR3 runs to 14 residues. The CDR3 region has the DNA TGCGCCAGCAGTGACCCGGTCAACACCGGGGAGCTGTTTTTT. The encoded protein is CASSDPVNTGELFF.

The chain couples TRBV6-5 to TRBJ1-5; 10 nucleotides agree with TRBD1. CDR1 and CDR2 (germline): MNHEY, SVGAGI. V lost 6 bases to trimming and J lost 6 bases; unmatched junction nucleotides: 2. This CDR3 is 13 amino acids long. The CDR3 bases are TGTGCCAGCAGGGGACAGGGGAGTCAGCCCCAGCATTTT. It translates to CASRGQGSQPQHF.

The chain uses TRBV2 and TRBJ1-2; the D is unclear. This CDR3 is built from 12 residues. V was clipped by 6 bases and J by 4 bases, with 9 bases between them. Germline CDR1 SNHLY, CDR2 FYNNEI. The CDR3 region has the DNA TGTGCCAGCAGCACTAACCCCTATGGCTACACCTTC. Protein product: CASSTNPYGYTF.

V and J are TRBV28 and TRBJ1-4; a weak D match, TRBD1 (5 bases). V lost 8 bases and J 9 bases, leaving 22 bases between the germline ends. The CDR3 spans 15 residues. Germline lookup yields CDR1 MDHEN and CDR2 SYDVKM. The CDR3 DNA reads TGTGCCAGCCTACCCCAAGGGCAGGGTAGGAAAAAACTGTTTTTT. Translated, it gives CASLPQGQGRKKLFF.

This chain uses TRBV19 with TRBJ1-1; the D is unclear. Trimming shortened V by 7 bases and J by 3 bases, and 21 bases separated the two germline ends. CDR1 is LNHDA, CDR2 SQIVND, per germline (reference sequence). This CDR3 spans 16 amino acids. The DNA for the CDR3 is TGTGCCAGTATCCCACCGACCTCGACGGGGTACACTGAAGCTTTCTTT. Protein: CASIPPTSTGYTEAFF.

Written as DNA, the CDR3 is TGCGCCAGCAGCCAGACGGTCAGGGGAATGAACACTGAAGCTTTCTTT. Protein: CASSQTVRGMNTEAFF. This chain uses TRBV4-3 with TRBJ1-1, with D maybe TRBD1 (6 bases). V lost 3 bases and J 0 bases, leaving 14 bases between the germline ends. The CDR3 runs to 16 residues. The germline V gene encodes CDR1 LGHNA and CDR2 YSLEER.

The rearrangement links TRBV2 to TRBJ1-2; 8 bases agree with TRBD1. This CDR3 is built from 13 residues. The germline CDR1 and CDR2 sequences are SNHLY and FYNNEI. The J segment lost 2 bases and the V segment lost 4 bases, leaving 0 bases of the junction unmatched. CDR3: CASSGQGNYGYTF. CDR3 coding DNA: TGTGCCAGCAGTGGACAGGGGAACTATGGCTACACCTTC.

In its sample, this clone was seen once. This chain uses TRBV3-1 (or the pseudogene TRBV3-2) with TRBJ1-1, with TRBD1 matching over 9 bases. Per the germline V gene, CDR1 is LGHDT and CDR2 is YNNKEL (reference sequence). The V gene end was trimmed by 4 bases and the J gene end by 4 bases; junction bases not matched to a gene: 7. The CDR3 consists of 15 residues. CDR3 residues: CASSPGGTGSTEAFF. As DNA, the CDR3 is TGTGCCAGCAGCCCGGGGGGGACAGGGAGCACTGAAGCTTTCTTT.

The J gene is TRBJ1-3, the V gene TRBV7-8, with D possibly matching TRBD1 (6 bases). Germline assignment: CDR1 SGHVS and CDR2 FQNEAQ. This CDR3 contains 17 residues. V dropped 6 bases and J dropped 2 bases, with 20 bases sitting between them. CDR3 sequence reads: CASRLDFIAGAGNTIYF. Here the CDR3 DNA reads TGTGCCAGCAGACTAGACTTCATCGCAGGGGCTGGAAACACCATATATTTT.

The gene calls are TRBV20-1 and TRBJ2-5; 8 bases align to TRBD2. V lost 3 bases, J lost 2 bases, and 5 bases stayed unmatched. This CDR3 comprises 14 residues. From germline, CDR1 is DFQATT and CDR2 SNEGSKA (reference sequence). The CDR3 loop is CSASGSSGQETQYF. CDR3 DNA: TGCAGTGCTAGTGGGTCTAGCGGGCAAGAGACCCAGTACTTC.

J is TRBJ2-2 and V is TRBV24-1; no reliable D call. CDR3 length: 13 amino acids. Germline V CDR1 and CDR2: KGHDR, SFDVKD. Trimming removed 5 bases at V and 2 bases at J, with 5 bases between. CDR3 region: CATSASNTGELFF. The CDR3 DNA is TGTGCCACCAGTGCGAGTAACACCGGGGAGCTGTTTTTT.